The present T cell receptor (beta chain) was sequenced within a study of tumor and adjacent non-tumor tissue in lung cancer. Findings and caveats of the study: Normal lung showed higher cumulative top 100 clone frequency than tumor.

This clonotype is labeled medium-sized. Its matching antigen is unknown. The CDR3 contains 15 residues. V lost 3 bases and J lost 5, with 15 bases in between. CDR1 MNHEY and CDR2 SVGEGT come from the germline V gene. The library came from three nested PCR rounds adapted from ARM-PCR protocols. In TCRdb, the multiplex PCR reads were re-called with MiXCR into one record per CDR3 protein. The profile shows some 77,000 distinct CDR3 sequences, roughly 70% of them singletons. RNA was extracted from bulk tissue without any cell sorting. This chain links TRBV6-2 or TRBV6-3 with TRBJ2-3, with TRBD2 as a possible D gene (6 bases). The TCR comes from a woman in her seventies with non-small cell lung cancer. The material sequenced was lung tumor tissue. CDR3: CASSYSGEMQDTQYF. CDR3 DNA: TGTGCCAGCAGTTATTCGGGGGAGATGCAAGATACGCAGTATTTT.